This entry lists 13 T cell receptor beta chains sequenced from one sample in a study of CD8 T cells in Susac syndrome. With random hexamers, reverse transcription was performed on about 0.45 to 1 ug of RNA. TCRdb recomputed calls from the immunoSEQ multiplex PCR reads with MiXCR, one row per CDR3 protein. This sample has about 300,000 distinct CDR3 sequences, with roughly 85% found just once. The sample was CD8+ T cells from PBMCs. These receptors were obtained from a human donor with multiple sclerosis.

V and J are TRBV5-4 and TRBJ2-5; possibly TRBD2 for D (5 bases). Germline loops: CDR1 SGHNT, CDR2 YYREEE (reference sequence). The CDR3 runs to 17 residues. V dropped 1 base and J dropped 1 base, with 17 bases sitting between them. The CDR3 nucleotides read TGTGCCAGCAGCTTGAGAGGGTACGGTCCCCTCCAAGAGACCCAGTACTTC. As protein: CASSLRGYGPLQETQYF.

This chain uses TRBV5-4 with TRBJ1-1, with D possibly TRBD1 on 6 matching bases. The CDR3 runs to 15 residues. V lost 0 bases and J 2 bases, leaving 11 bases between the germline ends. The germline V gene encodes CDR1 SGHNT and CDR2 YYREEE (reference sequence). For the CDR3, the DNA is TGTGCCAGCAGCTTGGAGGGGGGGACTAACACTGAAGCTTTCTTT. This sequence encodes CASSLEGGTNTEAFF.

The gene calls are TRBV12-3 or TRBV12-4 and TRBJ1-5; D not resolved. V lost 1 base and J lost 1, with 8 bases in between. The CDR3 spans 15 residues. Here the CDR3 reads CASSLGLGSNQPQHF. The CDR3 DNA follows: TGTGCCAGCAGTTTAGGTCTGGGCAGCAATCAGCCCCAGCATTTT.

The chain employs TRBV7-9 and TRBJ2-4, with 8 bases identical to TRBD2. The CDR3 consists of 16 residues. CDR1 and CDR2 (germline): SEHNR, FQNEAQ (reference sequence). J was trimmed by 8 bases and V by 11 bases; bases with no gene match: 20. In DNA, the CDR3 is TGTGCCTGCTCGGGGGCTAGCGGGCCCTTATGGGACATTCAGTACTTC. Protein: CACSGASGPLWDIQYF.

The gene calls are TRBV9 and TRBJ1-2; TRBD1 agrees at 8 bases. V was clipped by 7 bases and J by 1 base; unmatched bases: 6. Germline values: CDR1 SGDLS, CDR2 YYNGEE. CDR3 length: 14 amino acids. DNA of the CDR3: TGTGCCAGCGGACAGGGCACGTTTAACTATGGCTACACCTTC. It translates to CASGQGTFNYGYTF.

The chain links TRBV7-8 to TRBJ2-2, with D possibly matching TRBD2 (6 bases). The V gene lost 7 bases and the J gene lost 2 bases, with 17 bases spanning the gap. The germline V gene encodes CDR1 SGHVS and CDR2 FQNEAQ. The CDR3 totals 16 residues. In DNA form, the CDR3 reads TGTGCCAGCACCCTGGGGTGGGGGACTAACACCGGGGAGCTGTTTTTT. Its protein product is CASTLGWGTNTGELFF.

The chain uses TRBV20-1 and TRBJ2-7; TRBD1 matches at 8 bases. CDR3 length equals 13 residues. Germline CDR1 is DFQATT and CDR2 is SNEGSKA (reference sequence). The V and J ends lost 0 bases and 5 bases, in that order; junction bases with no gene match: 3. The CDR3 sequence: CSARETGDHEQYF. The CDR3 bases are TGCAGTGCTAGAGAGACAGGGGACCACGAGCAGTACTTC.

The chain has TRBV12-3 or TRBV12-4 and TRBJ2-3; 8 bases match TRBD2. This CDR3 has 14 residues. J lost 4 bases, V lost 3 bases, and 3 bases had no gene match. CDR3 DNA: TGTGCCAGCAGTTTGGACGGGAGGGCAGATACGCAGTATTTT. Protein: CASSLDGRADTQYF.

This clonotype was seen more than once but under ten times. This chain connects TRBV5-4 to TRBJ2-1; 12 bases agree with TRBD2. Germline values: CDR1 SGHNT, CDR2 YYREEE (reference sequence). This CDR3 spans 14 amino acids. Unmatched junction bases numbered 3, after V lost 4 bases and J lost 7 bases. The CDR3: CASSIGLAGNEQFF. The CDR3 coding sequence is TGTGCCAGCAGCATAGGACTAGCGGGAAATGAGCAGTTCTTC. Using reference TRBV5-4 and TRBJ2-1 for the parts outside the CDR3, the full variable domain is ETGVTQSPTHLIKTRGQQVTLRCSSQSGHNTVSWYQQALGQGPQFIFQYYREEENGRGNFPPRFSGLQFPNYSSELNVNALELDDSALYLCASSIGLAGNEQFFGPGTRLTVL.

The V call is TRBV29-1, the J call TRBJ2-1; TRBD2 matches 8 bases. This CDR3 has 14 amino acids. The germline V gene encodes CDR1 SQVTM and CDR2 ANQGSEA. Trimming took 6 bases from V and 9 from J; bases not matched to a gene: 13. The CDR3 bases are TGCAGCGTCCCTCTTTATGGGACTAGTTTTGAGCAGTTCTTC. Its protein product is CSVPLYGTSFEQFF.

The V and J genes are TRBV11-2 and TRBJ2-1; no definite D call. The ends were cut back, 5 bases at V and 6 bases at J, with 14 bases in the middle. The CDR3 contains 14 residues. Germline CDR1 SGHAT, CDR2 FQNNGV. The CDR3 protein is CASSRPRYVNEQFF. CDR3 nucleotide sequence: TGTGCCAGCAGCCGCCCCCGGTATGTCAATGAGCAGTTCTTC.

The V call is TRBV7-9, the J call TRBJ2-7; the match to TRBD1 covers 8 bases. Trimming removed 5 bases from V and 4 bases from J; junction bases left unmatched: 4. Germline-derived CDR1 and CDR2 are SEHNR and FQNEAQ (reference sequence). CDR3 size: 13 residues. CDR3 sequence (DNA): TGTGCCAGCAGCCCCCAGGGGGCTTACGAGCAGTACTTC. Amino acids: CASSPQGAYEQYF.

The V gene is TRBV5-5, the J gene TRBJ2-1; tentatively, D is TRBD1 (6 bases). CDR3 length: 15 amino acids. Germline V gene lookup returns CDR1 SGHKS and CDR2 YYEKEE (reference sequence). Trimming took off 0 bases at V and 6 bases at J, with 13 bases between the two ends. The CDR3 DNA sequence: TGTGCCAGCAGCTTGGCCAGGGGTTTAATCAATGAGCAGTTCTTC. Amino acid sequence: CASSLARGLINEQFF.